Shown below are 30 T cell receptor beta chains from a single sample sequenced in a study of shared clonotypes between healthy human individuals (TCRdb year 2020). The library came from the immunoSEQ multiplex PCR assay. TCRdb took over this immuneACCESS table, retaining in-frame rearrangements with V and J assigned. Such tables are incomplete; in checked studies, under half of the missing clones stem from an unresolved V gene, and the remainder is unexplained. Present in this sample are 2 million to 3 million clones, just over 90% of which were seen just once. In total, the top ten clones hold roughly 0.14% of the sample. The sequenced sample consisted of naive CD4+ T cells sorted from blood. Taken with the paper, the label for cell subset or site translates to: CD45RA+ positively selected. These receptors were taken from a man aged 18 to 35 in good health.

The CDR3: CASSALTSGVYNEQFF. Here the CDR3 DNA reads TGCGCCAGCAGCGCCCTGACTAGCGGAGTTTACAATGAGCAGTTCTTC. The J gene is TRBJ2-1, the V gene TRBV5-1; 9 bases agree with TRBD2. CDR1 is SGHRS and CDR2 is YFSETQ in the germline V gene. The CDR3 has 16 residues. J lost 4 bases, V lost 4 bases, and 9 bases had no gene match.

This chain joins TRBV5-4 and TRBJ2-7; 14 bases align to TRBD2. There are 18 residues in the CDR3. V was clipped by 3 bases and J by 3 bases; unmatched bases: 11. Germline loops: CDR1 SGHNT, CDR2 YYREEE (reference sequence). The CDR3 here is CASSSGLGLAGVSYEQYF. The DNA for the CDR3 is TGTGCCAGCAGCTCAGGGTTGGGACTAGCGGGAGTAAGCTACGAGCAGTACTTC.

The J gene is TRBJ2-5, the V gene TRBV5-5; TRBD1 is a possible D gene (5 bases). The V end was cut by 2 bases, the J end by 1 base, with 9 bases between. CDR1 is SGHKS and CDR2 is YYEKEE in the germline V gene (reference sequence). The CDR3 has 14 residues. DNA of the CDR3: TGTGCCAGCAGCTTAGGGGCCCTCCAAGAGACCCAGTACTTC. Translated: CASSLGALQETQYF.

The V gene is TRBV18, the J gene TRBJ2-2; 14 bases match TRBD2. CDR3 length: 16 residues. V shed 7 bases, J shed 6 bases, and the junction held 7 bases outside the gene matches. Germline V gives CDR1 KGHSH, CDR2 LQKENI. CDR3 protein: CASFPGLAGVAGELFF. The DNA of the CDR3 is TGTGCCAGCTTCCCGGGACTAGCGGGAGTGGCCGGGGAGCTGTTTTTT.

Only a few counts were recorded for this clone. The rearrangement uses TRBV4-1 and TRBJ1-5; no clear D. CDR3 length: 13 amino acids. CDR1 is MGHRA, CDR2 YSYEKL, per germline. The ends were cut back, 4 bases at V and 4 bases at J, with 8 bases in the middle. Written as DNA, the CDR3 is TGCGCCAGCAGCCGCGTGGTTAATCAGCCCCAGCATTTT. Translation gives CASSRVVNQPQHF.

The V and J genes are TRBV19 and TRBJ2-3; possible D gene TRBD2, 5 bases. Trimming removed 5 bases from V and 1 base from J, with 13 bases in between. This CDR3 has 15 amino acids. CDR1 is LNHDA and CDR2 is SQIVND in the germline V gene (reference sequence). This chain's CDR3 is CASSETTGGTDTQYF. DNA of the CDR3: TGTGCCAGTAGTGAGACTACTGGAGGCACAGATACGCAGTATTTT.

The chain links TRBV11-2 to TRBJ2-1; TRBD2 aligns across 7 bases. Germline trimming cut 4 bases from V and 8 bases from J; bases unmatched to any gene: 14. The CDR3 is 16 amino acids. Germline V gene sequence: CDR1 SGHAT, CDR2 FQNNGV. CDR3 coding DNA: TGTGCCAGCAGCTCTCCTAGCCGGGGGGTTAGAGATGAGCAGTTCTTC. It specifies CASSSPSRGVRDEQFF.

The chain carries TRBV30 and TRBJ1-6, with D possibly being TRBD1 (6 bases). Trimming removed 4 bases from V and 10 bases from J, with 20 bases in between. CDR1 is GTSNPN, CDR2 SVGIG, per germline (reference sequence). The CDR3 covers 15 residues. The CDR3 sequence is CAWTLDSAGGSPLHF. In DNA form, the CDR3 reads TGTGCCTGGACCTTAGACTCAGCCGGGGGCTCACCCCTCCACTTT. The variable domain in full, completed from reference TRBV30 and TRBJ1-6, reads SQTIHQWPATLVQPVGSPLSLECTVEGTSNPNLYWYRQAAGRGLQLLFYSVGIGQISSEVPQNLSASRPQDRQFILSSKKLLLSDSGFYLCAWTLDSAGGSPLHFGNGTRLTVT.

Comments on this clone: The sample has other DNA sequences that encode this CDR3 too. The chain is built from TRBV19 and TRBJ2-7; 8 nucleotides agree with TRBD2. This CDR3 comprises 15 residues. Trimming took 3 bases from V and 0 from J; bases not matched to a gene: 4. The V gene's germline CDR1 is LNHDA and CDR2 SQIVND (reference sequence). CDR3 protein: CASSILAGGSYEQYF. CDR3 coding DNA: TGTGCCAGTAGTATTCTCGCGGGGGGCTCCTACGAGCAGTACTTC. The complete variable domain, with remaining parts taken from reference TRBV19 and TRBJ2-7, reads DGGITQSPKYLFRKEGQNVTLSCEQNLNHDAMYWYRQDPGQGLRLIYYSQIVNDFQKGDIAEGYSVSREKKESFPLTVTSAQKNPTAFYLCASSILAGGSYEQYFGPGTRLTVT.

The rearrangement links TRBV5-1 to TRBJ1-5, with TRBD1 as a possible D gene (6 bases). The germline CDR1 and CDR2 sequences are SGHRS and YFSETQ. This CDR3 has 14 residues. Trimming pared 1 base from V and 2 bases from J, leaving 7 bases between. DNA for the CDR3: TGCGCCAGCAGCTTGAGGGGGGGCAATCAGCCCCAGCATTTT. Translating gives CASSLRGGNQPQHF.

The chain has TRBV2 and TRBJ2-3; TRBD2 aligns across 11 bases. After removal of 6 bases from V and 5 bases from J, the junction contained 10 bases not matched to a gene. Germline CDR1 SNHLY, CDR2 FYNNEI. This CDR3 spans 16 amino acids. The CDR3 protein is CASSGDIGLAGDTQYF. In DNA, the CDR3 is TGTGCCAGCAGCGGAGATATCGGACTAGCGGGAGATACGCAGTATTTT.

The chain has TRBV9 and TRBJ2-1; 12 bases agree with TRBD2. Germline CDR1 and CDR2: SGDLS and YYNGEE. The junction had 8 bases not matched to a gene; V was cut back by 0 bases and J by 10 bases. The CDR3 is 16 amino acids. The CDR3 protein is CASSVEGTSGSEEQFF. The CDR3 coding sequence is TGTGCCAGCAGCGTAGAAGGGACTAGCGGGTCTGAGGAGCAGTTCTTC.

Concerning this clone itself: This specimen includes other DNA sequences encoding the same CDR3. V usage is TRBV7-2 and J usage is TRBJ1-5; no reliable D call. Trimming took 3 bases from V and 4 from J, leaving 7 bases between them. The CDR3 has 13 amino acids. The V gene's germline CDR1 is SGHTA and CDR2 FQGNSA. CDR3 sequence (DNA): TGTGCCAGCAGCTTGACGTCTAATCAGCCCCAGCATTTT. Protein product: CASSLTSNQPQHF.

This clone was recorded once. Different DNA sequences within this sample yield the same CDR3. The chain carries TRBV18 and TRBJ1-4; D ambiguous. Trimming took off 6 bases at V and 0 bases at J, with 8 bases between the two ends. Germline-derived CDR1 and CDR2 are KGHSH and LQKENI. The CDR3 is made up of 14 amino acids. The CDR3 is CASSTGTTNEKLFF. As DNA, the CDR3 is TGTGCCAGCTCGACCGGGACAACTAATGAAAAACTGTTTTTT.

This chain uses TRBV19 with TRBJ2-1; D is possibly TRBD2 (6 bases). V lost 6 bases, J lost 10 bases, and 16 bases lay in between. Germline lookup yields CDR1 LNHDA and CDR2 SQIVND (reference sequence). The length of the CDR3 is 13 residues. The CDR3 nucleotides are TGTGCCAGTAGGATGGTCGGGACTCCCGAGCAGTTCTTC. Translating gives CASRMVGTPEQFF.

Notes on this clone: Other nucleotide sequences in the sample specify the same CDR3. The CDR3 nucleotides read TGCGCCAGCAGCCAAGAGGGGGGTCGAGAAAAACTGTTTTTT. This sequence encodes CASSQEGGREKLFF. The J gene is TRBJ1-4, the V gene TRBV4-3, with D maybe TRBD1 (5 bases). The CDR3 spans 14 residues. Germline CDR1 and CDR2: LGHNA and YSLEER. With 0 bases removed from V and 8 bases from J, the gap between germline ends came to 10 bases.

The chain has TRBV10-2 and TRBJ1-6, with unresolved D. Germline loops: CDR1 WSHSY, CDR2 SAAADI. The CDR3 loop spans 15 amino acids. V lost 4 bases to trimming and J lost 0 bases, with 7 bases between them. In nucleotides, the CDR3 is TGCGCCAGCAGTGCCGGGAGCTCCTATAATTCACCCCTCCACTTT. Its translation: CASSAGSSYNSPLHF.

Turning to this clone: This CDR3 is also generated by other DNA sequences in the sample. The chain employs TRBV6-5 and TRBJ1-1; possibly TRBD1 for D (5 bases). The CDR3 length is 14 residues. Per the germline V gene, CDR1 is MNHEY and CDR2 is SVGAGI. The V end lost 6 bases, the J end lost 0 bases, and 11 bases lay between the germline ends. This CDR3 is CASSRQIMNTEAFF. The CDR3 nucleotides are TGTGCCAGCAGCCGACAGATAATGAACACTGAAGCTTTCTTT.

This clone was detected only once. The chain's CDR3 is CASSSGSGTSNNEQFF. CDR3 DNA: TGTGCCAGCAGCTCGGGGTCCGGGACTAGCAACAATGAGCAGTTCTTC. The genes are TRBV5-8 and TRBJ2-1, with 9 bases matching TRBD2. The CDR3 length is 16 residues. Germline loops: CDR1 SGHTS, CDR2 YDEGEE. J lost 5 bases, V lost 3 bases, and 9 bases had no gene match.

The chain links TRBV7-9 to TRBJ1-3, with D possibly matching TRBD1 (6 bases). The V end was cut by 3 bases, the J end by 3 bases, with 12 bases between. The CDR3 spans 15 residues. Germline loops: CDR1 SEHNR, CDR2 FQNEAQ (reference sequence). As DNA, the CDR3 is TGTGCCAGCAGCTTCGGGGGCAGGAATGGAAACACCATATATTTT. Amino acid sequence: CASSFGGRNGNTIYF.

A note on this clone: The sample carries other DNA sequences with the same CDR3. The rearrangement joins TRBV28 to TRBJ1-4, with D uncertain. The length of the CDR3 is 14 residues. V lost 3 bases to trimming and J lost 1 base, with 6 bases between them. Germline assignment: CDR1 MDHEN and CDR2 SYDVKM. The chain's CDR3 is CASSLRGTNEKLFF. Written as DNA, the CDR3 is TGTGCCAGCAGTTTGCGGGGAACTAATGAAAAACTGTTTTTT.

V usage is TRBV10-3 and J usage is TRBJ2-7, with 7 nucleotides matching TRBD1. Unmatched junction bases numbered 6, after V lost 2 bases and J lost 5 bases. The germline CDR1 and CDR2 sequences are ENHRY and SYGVKD. There are 14 residues in the CDR3. CDR3 bases: TGTGCCATCAGTGAGGGGGGACAGCCCCACGAGCAGTACTTC. Amino acid sequence: CAISEGGQPHEQYF.

The chain has TRBV19 and TRBJ2-5; the match to TRBD1 covers 11 bases. The J segment lost 5 bases and the V segment lost 3 bases, leaving 5 bases of the junction unmatched. The germline V gene encodes CDR1 LNHDA and CDR2 SQIVND (reference sequence). The CDR3 spans 15 residues. The CDR3 DNA sequence: TGTGCCAGTAGTATGGGACAGGGGGATTGGGAGACCCAGTACTTC. Its protein is CASSMGQGDWETQYF.

The gene calls are TRBV2 and TRBJ2-5; 11 nucleotides agree with TRBD2. Looked up from germline, CDR1 is SNHLY and CDR2 is FYNNEI. V shed 6 bases and J 7 bases; nucleotides not matched to a gene: 7. The CDR3 contains 14 residues. CDR3 region: CASRTPGTSGTQYF. CDR3 sequence (DNA): TGTGCCAGCAGGACCCCAGGGACTAGCGGGACCCAGTACTTC.

This chain links TRBV18 with TRBJ2-5; TRBD1 agrees at 7 bases. The J call may not be correct, given that the DNA end is closer to TRBJ2-7. The CDR3 is made up of 15 amino acids. Per germline, CDR1 KGHSH and CDR2 LQKENI. The CDR3 is CASSPYWDSSYEQYF. As DNA, the CDR3 is TGTGCCAGCTCACCATACTGGGACAGCTCCTACGAGCAGTACTTC.

With regard to this clone: This sample includes further DNA sequences coding for the same CDR3. The chain has TRBV5-4 and TRBJ2-3; 10 nucleotides align to TRBD1. The CDR3 length is 14 residues. V was clipped by 3 bases and J by 4 bases; unmatched bases: 2. Per the germline V gene, CDR1 is SGHNT and CDR2 is YYREEE (reference sequence). CDR3 sequence (DNA): TGTGCCAGCAGCTCGGGACAGGGGCCAGATACGCAGTATTTT. Protein sequence: CASSSGQGPDTQYF.

V is TRBV19 and J is TRBJ1-4; TRBD1 is a possible D gene (6 bases). Trimming pared 2 bases from V and 5 bases from J, leaving 12 bases between. Germline V gene sequence: CDR1 LNHDA, CDR2 SQIVND (reference sequence). CDR3 length equals 15 residues. CDR3 nucleotides: TGTGCCAGTAGTATAACGACAGGTGTGAATGAAAAACTGTTTTTT. Its protein product is CASSITTGVNEKLFF.

With regard to this clone: This CDR3 is also generated by other DNA sequences in the sample. The chain is built from TRBV5-1 and TRBJ2-5; TRBD1 might be the D (6 bases). This CDR3 comprises 14 residues. V lost 0 bases, J lost 1 base, and 7 bases lay in between. Germline-derived CDR1 and CDR2 are SGHRS and YFSETQ. The CDR3, as DNA: TGCGCCAGCAGCTTGGGACAGGTCCAAGAGACCCAGTACTTC. Translating gives CASSLGQVQETQYF.

The chain has TRBV5-3 and TRBJ2-2; 14 nucleotides agree with TRBD2. TRBV5-3 falls under the ORF class, with uncertain function. The CDR3 length is 21 residues. After removal of 4 bases from V and 2 bases from J, the junction contained 16 bases not matched to a gene. Written as DNA, the CDR3 is TGTGCCAGAAGCCACCGGGAAGCAGGGACTAGCGGGAGTGTCAACACCGGGGAGCTGTTTTTT. It codes for CARSHREAGTSGSVNTGELFF.

V gene TRBV5-1 combines with J gene TRBJ1-4; D unresolved. CDR1 is SGHRS, CDR2 YFSETQ, per germline. The CDR3 runs 16 residues. Trimming stripped 2 bases from V and 4 bases from J, with 15 bases between. The CDR3: CASSLPSGGINEKLFF. DNA of the CDR3: TGCGCCAGCAGCTTACCGAGTGGAGGGATTAATGAAAAACTGTTTTTT.